The 18 T cell receptor beta chains given below trace back to one sample, sequenced in a study of shared clonotypes between healthy human individuals. The data were produced by immunoSEQ multiplex PCR, yet TCRdb's version contains in-frame clones alone and is incomplete. Of roughly 2,300,000 clones listed, 85% to 95% were seen once; the top ten hold about 0.36%. Sequenced: naive CD4+ T cells from PBMCs. Indicated subset: CD45RA+ positively selected. These receptors all stem from a man aged 18 to 30 in good health. Some clones in this sample may be carry-over from other donors' samples.

This clone has a single count. The chain recombines TRBV5-1 with TRBJ2-3; D gene ambiguous. V was pared by 6 bases and J by 2 bases, with 10 bases between. The CDR3 spans 13 residues. Germline assignment: CDR1 SGHRS and CDR2 YFSETQ. The CDR3 is CASKGQHTDTQYF. CDR3 DNA sequence: TGCGCCAGCAAGGGCCAACACACAGATACGCAGTATTTT.

The chain has TRBV5-8 and TRBJ2-7, with TRBD1 identical over 12 bases. Germline values: CDR1 SGHTS, CDR2 YDEGEE. The V and J ends lost 3 bases and 4 bases, in that order; junction bases with no gene match: 2. CDR3 size: 14 residues. As DNA, the CDR3 is TGTGCCAGCAGCTGGGGACAGGGGGCTTACGAGCAGTACTTC. Amino acid sequence: CASSWGQGAYEQYF. The variable domain in full, with the rest retrieved from reference TRBV5-8 and TRBJ2-7, is EAGVTQSPTHLIKTRGQQATLRCSPISGHTSVYWYQQALGLGLQFLLWYDEGEERNRGNFPPRFSGRQFPNYSSELNVNALELEDSALYLCASSWGQGAYEQYFGPGTRLTVT.

CDR3 nucleotides: TGTGCCTGGAGTAGGGACTCTGGGGCCAACGTCCTGACTTTC. Its translation is CAWSRDSGANVLTF. The rearrangement joins TRBV30 to TRBJ2-6; D gene uncertain. From germline, CDR1 is GTSNPN and CDR2 SVGIG (reference sequence). Trimming pared 2 bases from V and 0 bases from J, leaving 5 bases between. This CDR3 has 14 residues.

As for this clone: The sample carries other DNA sequences with the same CDR3. This chain connects TRBV6-5 to TRBJ2-5; TRBD2 might be the D (6 bases). CDR1 MNHEY and CDR2 SVGAGI come from the germline V gene. V gave up 5 bases and J gave up 1 base, with 11 bases separating them. The length of the CDR3 is 14 residues. The CDR3 DNA sequence: TGTGCCAGCAGTGGGGGGTCAGCCCAAGAGACCCAGTACTTC. Translating gives CASSGGSAQETQYF.

This chain connects TRBV7-2 to TRBJ2-5; D not resolved. The V end was cut by 0 bases, the J end by 3 bases, with 8 bases between. Germline CDR1 and CDR2: SGHTA and FQGNSA. The CDR3 totals 14 residues. The CDR3 sequence: CASSLAAQKETQYF. Here the CDR3 DNA reads TGTGCCAGCAGCTTAGCGGCGCAGAAAGAGACCCAGTACTTC.

This rearrangement joins TRBV29-1 to TRBJ2-7; 10 bases are shared with TRBD1. CDR3 length equals 15 residues. V was pared by 4 bases and J by 1 base, with 7 bases of the junction left unmatched. Looked up from germline, CDR1 is SQVTM and CDR2 is ANQGSEA. In DNA form, the CDR3 reads TGCAGCGTTGGGGGACCGGGACAGGGGTCCTACGAGCAGTACTTC. It encodes CSVGGPGQGSYEQYF.

The V and J genes are TRBV28 and TRBJ2-7; D tentatively reads TRBD1 or TRBD2 (5 bases each). Trimming cost V 7 bases and J 7 bases, with 17 bases left between them. The CDR3 covers 13 residues. Germline V gene data show CDR1 as MDHEN and CDR2 as SYDVKM. In DNA, the CDR3 is TGTGCCAGCACCCCGGGACGTATAGGAGAGCAGTACTTC. Encoded protein: CASTPGRIGEQYF.

The chain recombines TRBV13 with TRBJ2-7; D not resolved. The CDR3 length is 16 residues. Trimming stripped 0 bases from V and 0 bases from J, with 12 bases between. Germline CDR1 reads PRHDT; CDR2 reads FYEKMQ (reference sequence). This chain's CDR3 is CASSLGGKASSYEQYF. CDR3 sequence (DNA): TGTGCCAGCAGCTTAGGGGGGAAGGCTTCCTCCTACGAGCAGTACTTC.

This rearrangement joins TRBV5-4 to TRBJ2-5; the D is unclear. The CDR3 loop spans 14 amino acids. V lost 6 bases, J lost 0 bases, and 12 bases lay in between. Germline V gene sequence: CDR1 SGHNT, CDR2 YYREEE (reference sequence). The CDR3 region is CASKRRADQETQYF. In nucleotides, the CDR3 is TGTGCCAGCAAACGGCGCGCAGACCAAGAGACCCAGTACTTC.

The genes are TRBV19 and TRBJ2-7; the match to TRBD2 covers 7 bases. CDR1 LNHDA and CDR2 SQIVND come from the germline V gene (reference sequence). There are 13 residues in the CDR3. The J segment lost 5 bases and the V segment lost 5 bases, leaving 6 bases of the junction unmatched. The CDR3 DNA follows: TGTGCCAGTAGTGGGGCGGGAGCCCACGAGCAGTACTTC. This encodes CASSGAGAHEQYF.

J is TRBJ1-1 and V is TRBV2; no clear D. V dropped 6 bases and J dropped 3 bases, with 14 bases sitting between them. Germline loops: CDR1 SNHLY, CDR2 FYNNEI. CDR3 length equals 14 residues. The CDR3 loop reads CASRARDGYTEAFF. In nucleotides, the CDR3 is TGTGCCAGCAGAGCGCGTGACGGGTACACTGAAGCTTTCTTT.

The chain has TRBV10-3 and TRBJ2-1; 8 bases align to TRBD2. Germline V CDR1 and CDR2: ENHRY, SYGVKD. The V segment lost 10 bases and the J segment 4 bases; nucleotides outside the gene matches: 9. The CDR3 spans 14 residues. Here the CDR3 DNA reads TGTGCCAGCCGGGAAATAGCGGGGTACAATGAGCAGTTCTTC. Translation: CASREIAGYNEQFF.

As to this clone: Other nucleotide sequences in the sample specify the same CDR3. The chain uses TRBV7-2 and TRBJ1-1, with a tentative D call TRBD1 (6 bases). The CDR3 runs 13 residues. The germline CDR1 and CDR2 sequences are SGHTA and FQGNSA. Trimming removed 5 bases at V and 1 base at J, with 8 bases between. The CDR3 here is CASSLDRNTEAFF. The CDR3 DNA sequence: TGTGCCAGCAGCCTGGACAGGAACACTGAAGCTTTCTTT.

This clone has a handful of counts. V is TRBV20-1 and J is TRBJ1-1; D unclear. Germline V gene lookup returns CDR1 DFQATT and CDR2 SNEGSKA (reference sequence). V was trimmed by 2 bases and J by 11 bases, leaving 12 bases between them. The CDR3 loop spans 11 amino acids. The CDR3 spells CSARYRWAAFF. CDR3 DNA sequence: TGCAGTGCTAGATACCGGTGGGCGGCTTTCTTT.

The V call is TRBV10-1, the J call TRBJ2-7; a weak D match, TRBD1 (5 bases). Germline CDR1 is WNHNN and CDR2 is SYGVQD (reference sequence). Trimming removed 6 bases at V and 6 bases at J, with 12 bases between. The CDR3 spans 12 residues. CDR3 sequence: CASRGRRFEQYF. The CDR3 region has the DNA TGCGCCAGCAGGGGGCGCAGGTTCGAGCAGTACTTC.

The chain recombines TRBV28 with TRBJ1-6, with D tentatively TRBD1 (5 bases). Trimming removed 7 bases from V and 6 bases from J, with 13 bases in between. CDR3 size: 14 residues. The germline gives CDR1 MDHEN, CDR2 SYDVKM. CDR3 in amino acids: CASIPAGLNSPLHF. The CDR3 coding sequence is TGTGCCAGCATCCCCGCGGGACTTAATTCACCCCTCCACTTT.

A remark on this clone: In the same sample, other DNA sequences code for this CDR3. V usage is TRBV10-2 and J usage is TRBJ2-7, with 11 bases that match TRBD2. The CDR3 covers 14 residues. V was clipped by 6 bases and J by 1 base; unmatched bases: 2. The germline gives CDR1 WSHSY, CDR2 SAAADI. Here the CDR3 reads CASSGTSGSYEQYF. The CDR3 nucleotides are TGCGCCAGCAGCGGGACTAGCGGTTCCTACGAGCAGTACTTC.

As concerns this clone: Germline is not matched at one junction end, which may reflect a read error. The V call is TRBV6-1, the J call TRBJ2-7; 7 nucleotides match TRBD1. This CDR3 is 13 amino acids long. Germline V gene lookup returns CDR1 MNHNS and CDR2 SASEGT. The CDR3 DNA is TGTGCCAGCACCAAGGGGGCCCGCCAGGTCCCGCTCTTC. Protein: CASTKGARQVPLF.